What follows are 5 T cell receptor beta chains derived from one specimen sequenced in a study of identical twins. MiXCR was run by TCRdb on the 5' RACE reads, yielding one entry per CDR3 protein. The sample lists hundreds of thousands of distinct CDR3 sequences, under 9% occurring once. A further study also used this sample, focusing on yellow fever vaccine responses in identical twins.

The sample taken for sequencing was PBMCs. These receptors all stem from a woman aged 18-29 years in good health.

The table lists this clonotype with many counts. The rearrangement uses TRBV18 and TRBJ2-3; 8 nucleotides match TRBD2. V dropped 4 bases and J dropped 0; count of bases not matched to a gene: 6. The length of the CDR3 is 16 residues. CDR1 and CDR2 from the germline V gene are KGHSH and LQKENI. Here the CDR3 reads CASSLLSGGSTDTQYF. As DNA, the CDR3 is TGTGCCAGCTCACTCTTAAGCGGGGGCAGCACAGATACGCAGTATTTT.

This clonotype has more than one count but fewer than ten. The CDR3: CASSLEHPGDTEAFF. The CDR3 nucleotides read TGCGCCAGCAGCTTGGAACACCCCGGGGACACTGAAGCTTTCTTT. This chain links TRBV5-1 with TRBJ1-1, with D unclear. CDR3 length: 15 residues. CDR1 and CDR2 from the germline V gene are SGHRS and YFSETQ. V was shortened by 0 bases and J by 3 bases, with 12 bases between the two germline ends. Using reference TRBV5-1 and TRBJ1-1 for the parts outside the CDR3, the full variable domain is KAGVTQTPRYLIKTRGQQVTLSCSPISGHRSVSWYQQTPGQGLQFLFEYFSETQRNKGNFPGRFSGRQFSNSRSEMNVSTLELGDSALYLCASSLEHPGDTEAFFGQGTRLTVV.

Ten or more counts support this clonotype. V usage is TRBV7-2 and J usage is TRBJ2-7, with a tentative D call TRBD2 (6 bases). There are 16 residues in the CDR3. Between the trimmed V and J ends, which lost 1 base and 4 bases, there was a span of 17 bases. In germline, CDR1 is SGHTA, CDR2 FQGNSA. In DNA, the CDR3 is TGTGCCAGCAGCTTAGAAACGGGAGTCGGAGGTTACGAGCAGTACTTC. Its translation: CASSLETGVGGYEQYF.

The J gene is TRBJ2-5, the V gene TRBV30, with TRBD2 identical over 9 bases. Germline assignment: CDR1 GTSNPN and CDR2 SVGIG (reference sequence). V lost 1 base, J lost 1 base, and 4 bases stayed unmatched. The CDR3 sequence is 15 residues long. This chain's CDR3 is CAWSERGAFQETQYF. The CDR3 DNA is TGTGCCTGGAGTGAGCGGGGGGCTTTCCAAGAGACCCAGTACTTC.

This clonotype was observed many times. CDR3 sequence: CASSPVGTGLTDTQYF. Here the CDR3 DNA reads TGTGCCAGCAGCCCTGTTGGGACAGGGCTCACAGATACGCAGTATTTT. The genes are TRBV7-9 and TRBJ2-3, with 9 bases fitting TRBD1. The length of the CDR3 is 16 residues. The germline gives CDR1 SEHNR, CDR2 FQNEAQ (reference sequence). Losses at the gene ends were 5 bases for V and 2 bases for J; bases not matched to a gene: 8.